Listed below are T cell receptor beta chains from one sample, sequenced in a study of cytomegalovirus exposure and HLA in healthy donors. Libraries were prepared by immunoSEQ multiplex PCR; TCRdb keeps only in-frame clonotypes and omits some of them. This table holds more than 85,000 clones, under 80% found once. The sample was PBMCs. The source of these receptors is a boy younger than 18 in good health and CMV-seronegative. CDR3s include the opening cysteine and the closing phenylalanine or tryptophan. A D gene is named only where the DNA matches it firmly. For some rows the clone size is stated as once, few or many, or as a class when expanded; others skip it.

V: TRBV28
size: -
J: TRBJ2-7
D: -
DNA: TGTGCCAGCAGTTTTAACCCCCGAGGAGAGCCAGACTACGAGCAGTACTTC
CDR3: CASSFNPRGEPDYEQYF

V: TRBV9
size: -
J: TRBJ2-3
D: -
DNA: TGTGCCAGCAGCGCCAGGGACACAGATACGCAGTATTTT
CDR3: CASSARDTDTQYF

V: TRBV30
size: -
J: TRBJ1-2
D: -
DNA: TGTGCCTGGACCCGACTTGGGAGTGGCTACACCTTC
CDR3: CAWTRLGSGYTF

V: TRBV7-2
size: few
J: TRBJ2-2
D: -
DNA: TGTGCCAGCAGCTTATCCGGGGAGGTGTTTTTT
CDR3: CASSLSGEVFF

V: TRBV4-3
size: few
J: TRBJ2-3
D: TRBD2
DNA: TGCGCCAGCAGCCAAAGTGCGGGGGGGCCCACAGATACGCAGTATTTT
CDR3: CASSQSAGGPTDTQYF

V: TRBV25-1
size: -
J: TRBJ2-7
D: TRBD1
DNA: TGTGCCAGCAGTGAAGGACAGGTTACCGAGCAGTACTTC
CDR3: CASSEGQVTEQYF

V: TRBV28
size: -
J: TRBJ2-3
D: TRBD2
DNA: TGTGCCAGCAGTCCCTTCCGCAGACTAGCGGGGGGGGAAACAGATACGCAGTATTTT
CDR3: CASSPFRRLAGGETDTQYF

V: TRBV4-1
size: -
J: TRBJ1-5
D: -
DNA: TGCGCCAGCAGCCAAGGGCAGGGCAATCAGCCCCAGCATTTT
CDR3: CASSQGQGNQPQHF

V: TRBV7-6
size: once
J: TRBJ2-1
D: TRBD2
DNA: TGTGCCAGCAGCTCCCTGAGGGCGGGAGGGGCTACCTACAATGAGCAGTTCTTC
CDR3: CASSSLRAGGATYNEQFF

V: TRBV7-8
size: -
J: TRBJ2-3
D: TRBD2
DNA: TGTGCCAGCAGCTTTCCCCGAGCGGGAGGAAAGGCGGATACGCAGTATTTT
CDR3: CASSFPRAGGKADTQYF

V: TRBV6-1
size: -
J: TRBJ1-5
D: -
DNA: TGTGCCACCTGGGAGTTGGGGCCCCAGCATTTT
CDR3: CATWELGPQHF

V: TRBV19
size: once
J: TRBJ2-7
D: -
DNA: TGTGCCAGTAGTATAAAGGCCGGCAGGGTAGACGAGCAGTACTTC
CDR3: CASSIKAGRVDEQYF

V: TRBV27
size: -
J: TRBJ1-5
D: -
DNA: TGTGCCAGCAGTTTAGTGCCGAGTCAGCCCCAGCATTTT
CDR3: CASSLVPSQPQHF

V: TRBV7-2
size: -
J: TRBJ2-3
D: -
DNA: TGTGCCAGCACCTCGACAGGGAGGACAGATACGCAGTATTTT
CDR3: CASTSTGRTDTQYF

V: TRBV7-3
size: -
J: TRBJ2-3
D: -
DNA: TGTGCCAGCAGCTTTTCACTGTACACAGATACGCAGTATTTT
CDR3: CASSFSLYTDTQYF

V: TRBV19
size: -
J: TRBJ1-2
D: TRBD1
DNA: TGTGCCAGTACAGACAGGGGGCGTCACTATGGCTACACCTTC
CDR3: CASTDRGRHYGYTF

V: TRBV29-1
size: -
J: TRBJ2-1
D: TRBD2
DNA: TGCAGCGTGCTTACTAGCGGGAGAAATGAGCAGTTCTTC
CDR3: CSVLTSGRNEQFF

V: TRBV21-1
size: once
J: TRBJ1-1
D: -
DNA: TGTGCCAGCAGCAAAGAGGGGGACAGCTACACTGAAGCTTTCTTT
CDR3: CASSKEGDSYTEAFF

V: TRBV4-1
size: -
J: TRBJ2-4
D: -
DNA: TGCGCCAGCAGCGCACGGACAGCGAAGGGAAACATTCAGTACTTC
CDR3: CASSARTAKGNIQYF

V: TRBV9
size: -
J: TRBJ2-7
D: TRBD2
DNA: TGTGCCAGCGGTCCCCGAGCGGGAGGCAGGAACGAGCAGTACTTC
CDR3: CASGPRAGGRNEQYF

V: TRBV27
size: -
J: TRBJ1-5
D: -
DNA: TGTGCCAGCAGTTTTGAGGGTCAGCCCCAGCATTTT
CDR3: CASSFEGQPQHF

V: TRBV30
size: -
J: TRBJ1-4
D: -
DNA: TGTGCCTGGAGTTCGGGACTGAATGAAAAACTGTTTTTT
CDR3: CAWSSGLNEKLFF

V: TRBV7-2
size: -
J: TRBJ2-5
D: TRBD2
DNA: TGTGCCAGCAGCTTAGTGGCCAGCGGGGGGGAGACCCAGTACTTC
CDR3: CASSLVASGGETQYF

V: TRBV28
size: -
J: TRBJ1-1
D: -
DNA: TGTGCCAGCAGTACAGGCAATTTAGGCACTGAAGCTTTCTTT
CDR3: CASSTGNLGTEAFF

V: TRBV27
size: few
J: TRBJ1-5
D: -
DNA: TGTGCCAGCTCAGGGTCAGTGAATCAGCCCCAGCATTTT
CDR3: CASSGSVNQPQHF

V: TRBV27
size: few
J: TRBJ2-5
D: -
DNA: TGTGCCAGCAGACTACAGGCCCAGTACTTC
CDR3: CASRLQAQYF

V: TRBV6-5
size: few
J: TRBJ1-2
D: TRBD1
DNA: TGTGCCAGCAGTTATTCAGGGGGGGGCTACACCTTC
CDR3: CASSYSGGGYTF

V: TRBV28
size: -
J: TRBJ2-6
D: -
DNA: TGTGCCAGCAGTCCCATTGTTCCATCTGGGGCCAACGTCCTGACTTTC
CDR3: CASSPIVPSGANVLTF

V: TRBV6-5
size: -
J: TRBJ1-1
D: -
DNA: TGTGCCAGCACCCAGGGCGGTATGAACACTGAAGCTTTCTTT
CDR3: CASTQGGMNTEAFF